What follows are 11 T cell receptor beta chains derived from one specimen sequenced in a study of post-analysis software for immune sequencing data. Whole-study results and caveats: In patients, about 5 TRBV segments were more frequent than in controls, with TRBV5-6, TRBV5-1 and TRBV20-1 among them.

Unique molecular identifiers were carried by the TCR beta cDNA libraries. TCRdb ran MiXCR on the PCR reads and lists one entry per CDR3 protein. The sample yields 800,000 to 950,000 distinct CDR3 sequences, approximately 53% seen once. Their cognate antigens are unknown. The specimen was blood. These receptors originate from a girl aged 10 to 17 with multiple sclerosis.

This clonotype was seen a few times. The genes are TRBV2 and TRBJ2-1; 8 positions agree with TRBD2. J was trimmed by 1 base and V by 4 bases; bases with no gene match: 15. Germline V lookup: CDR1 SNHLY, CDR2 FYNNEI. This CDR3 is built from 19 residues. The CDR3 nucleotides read TGTGCCAGCAGTGTTTCCGGGACTAGTGTTGTGTGGTCCTACAATGAGCAGTTCTTC. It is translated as CASSVSGTSVVWSYNEQFF.

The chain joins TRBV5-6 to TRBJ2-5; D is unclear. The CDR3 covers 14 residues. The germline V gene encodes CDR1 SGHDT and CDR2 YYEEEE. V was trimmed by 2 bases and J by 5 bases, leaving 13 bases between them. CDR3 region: CASSLHSVQETQYF. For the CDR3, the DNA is TGTGCCAGCAGCTTACATAGTGTCCAGGAGACCCAGTACTTC.

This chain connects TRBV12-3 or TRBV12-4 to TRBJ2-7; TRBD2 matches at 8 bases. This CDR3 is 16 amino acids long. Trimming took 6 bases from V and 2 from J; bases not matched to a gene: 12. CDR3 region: CASSPQRAGGPYEQYF. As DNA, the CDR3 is TGTGCCAGCAGCCCACAGAGGGCGGGGGGCCCCTACGAGCAGTACTTC.

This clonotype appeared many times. The CDR3 loop reads CASSPGTRQETQYF. The CDR3 region has the DNA TGTGCCAGCAGTCCTGGGACTAGGCAAGAGACCCAGTACTTC. The V gene is TRBV4-2, the J gene TRBJ2-5; 8 nucleotides agree with TRBD2. CDR1 and CDR2 from the germline V gene are LGHNA and YNFKEQ. This CDR3 contains 14 residues. J gave up 2 bases and V 6 bases, and 5 bases lay outside the gene matches.

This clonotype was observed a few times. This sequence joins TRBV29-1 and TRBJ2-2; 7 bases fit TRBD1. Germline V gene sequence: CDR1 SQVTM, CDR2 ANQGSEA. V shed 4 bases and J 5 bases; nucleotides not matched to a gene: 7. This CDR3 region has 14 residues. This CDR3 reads CSVVSLRGTGELFF. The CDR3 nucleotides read TGCAGCGTTGTCTCCCTCAGGGGGACCGGGGAGCTGTTTTTT.

In DNA, the CDR3 is TGTGCCAGCAGCTACGGGACAGGGCTCCCCGAAGAGACCCAGTACTTC. This encodes CASSYGTGLPEETQYF. The rearrangement links TRBV7-9 to TRBJ2-5; TRBD1 matches at 9 bases. The CDR3 is made up of 16 amino acids. The V segment lost 4 bases and the J segment 3 bases; nucleotides outside the gene matches: 9. CDR1 and CDR2 from the germline V gene are SEHNR and FQNEAQ (reference sequence). Full variable domain (remainder filled in from reference TRBV7-9 and TRBJ2-5): DTGVSQNPRHKITKRGQNVTFRCDPISEHNRLYWYRQTLGQGPEFLTYFQNEAQLEKSRLLSDRFSAERPKGSFSTLEIQRTEQGDSAMYLCASSYGTGLPEETQYFGPGTRLLVL.

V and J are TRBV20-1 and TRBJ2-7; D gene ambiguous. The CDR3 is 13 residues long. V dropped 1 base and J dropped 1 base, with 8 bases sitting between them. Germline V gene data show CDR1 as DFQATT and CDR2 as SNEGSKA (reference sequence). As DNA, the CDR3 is TGCAGTGCTAGAGCCCCGAATTCCTACGAGCAGTACTTC. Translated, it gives CSARAPNSYEQYF.

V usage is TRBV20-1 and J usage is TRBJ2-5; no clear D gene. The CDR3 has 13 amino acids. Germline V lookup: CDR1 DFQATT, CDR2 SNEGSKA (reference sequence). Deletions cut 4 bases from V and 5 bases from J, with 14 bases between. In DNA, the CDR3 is TGCAGTGCTACCCTGACCGTCGGGGAGACCCAGTACTTC. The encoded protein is CSATLTVGETQYF.

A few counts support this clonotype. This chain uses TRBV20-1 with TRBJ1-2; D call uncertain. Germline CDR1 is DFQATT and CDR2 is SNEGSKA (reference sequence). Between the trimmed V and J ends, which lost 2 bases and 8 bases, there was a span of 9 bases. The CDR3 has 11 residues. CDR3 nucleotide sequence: TGCAGTGCTAGAAAGGCGCCAGGCTACACCTTC. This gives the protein CSARKAPGYTF.

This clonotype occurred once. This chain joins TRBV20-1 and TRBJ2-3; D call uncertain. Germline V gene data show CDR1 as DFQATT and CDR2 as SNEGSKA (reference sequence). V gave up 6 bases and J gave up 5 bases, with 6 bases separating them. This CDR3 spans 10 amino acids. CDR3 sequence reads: CSAPIDTQYF. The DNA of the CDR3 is TGCAGTGCGCCTATAGATACGCAGTATTTT.

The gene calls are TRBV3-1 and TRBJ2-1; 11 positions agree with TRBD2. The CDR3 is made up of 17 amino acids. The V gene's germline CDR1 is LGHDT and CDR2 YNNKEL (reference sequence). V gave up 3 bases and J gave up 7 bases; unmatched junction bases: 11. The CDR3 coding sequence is TGTGCCAGCAGCCAGGCAACACTAGCGGGAGTTGGAAATGAGCAGTTCTTC. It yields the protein CASSQATLAGVGNEQFF.